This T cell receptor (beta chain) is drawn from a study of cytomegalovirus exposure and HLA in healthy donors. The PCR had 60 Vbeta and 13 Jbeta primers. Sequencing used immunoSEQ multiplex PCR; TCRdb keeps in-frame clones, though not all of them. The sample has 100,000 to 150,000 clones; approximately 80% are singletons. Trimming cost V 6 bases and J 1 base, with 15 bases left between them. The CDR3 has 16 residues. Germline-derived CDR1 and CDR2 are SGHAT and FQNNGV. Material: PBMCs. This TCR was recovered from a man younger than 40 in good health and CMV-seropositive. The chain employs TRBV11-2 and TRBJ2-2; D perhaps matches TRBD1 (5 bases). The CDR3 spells CASSLHSGQNTGELFF. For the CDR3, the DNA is TGTGCCAGCAGTCTCCATTCCGGACAGAACACCGGGGAGCTGTTTTTT. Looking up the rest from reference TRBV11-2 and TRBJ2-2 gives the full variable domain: EAGVAQSPRYKIIEKRQSVAFWCNPISGHATLYWYQQILGQGPKLLIQFQNNGVVDDSQLPKDRFSAERLKGVDSTLKIQPAKLEDSAVYLCASSLHSGQNTGELFFGEGSRLTVL.